Presented here are 28 T cell receptor beta chains from one specimen sequenced in a study of blood T cell repertoires in COVID-19. This table comes from immunoSEQ multiplex PCR, and its TCRdb copy is limited to in-frame clones, with some not included. The sample includes 150,000 to 200,000 clones, under 80% seen only once; the top ten take around a sixth. The sample consisted of PBMCs or T cells enriched from blood (not recorded which). Source of these receptors: a woman in her fifties or sixties with acute COVID-19.

This clone has just one count. V gene TRBV10-1 combines with J gene TRBJ2-5; D call uncertain. Germline loops: CDR1 WNHNN, CDR2 SYGVQD (reference sequence). The CDR3 totals 14 residues. V lost 0 bases and J 5 bases, leaving 10 bases between the germline ends. The CDR3 protein is CASSESLVQETQYF. In nucleotides, the CDR3 is TGCGCCAGCAGTGAGTCGCTAGTTCAGGAGACCCAGTACTTC.

This clone was found a few times. This chain connects TRBV4-2 to TRBJ2-3, with TRBD2 matching over 11 bases. The CDR3 loop spans 15 amino acids. V shed 5 bases and J 4 bases; nucleotides not matched to a gene: 5. The germline V gene encodes CDR1 LGHNA and CDR2 YNFKEQ. The CDR3, as DNA: TGTGCCAGCAGCTATAGCGGGGGGGCCCCAGATACGCAGTATTTT. It specifies CASSYSGGAPDTQYF.

CDR3: CASSPTEDRGPLPYSPLHF. CDR3 bases: TGTGCCAGCAGCCCTACGGAGGACAGGGGACCTCTCCCTTACTCACCCCTCCACTTT. The chain uses TRBV3-1 (or the pseudogene TRBV3-2) and TRBJ1-6, with TRBD1 matching 9 bases. With V trimmed by 4 bases and J by 10 bases, 20 bases remained unmatched. The CDR3 runs to 19 residues. Germline assignment: CDR1 LGHDT and CDR2 YNNKEL (reference sequence).

The chain combines TRBV11-3 with TRBJ2-5, with 7 bases identical to TRBD1. Germline V gene lookup returns CDR1 SGHNT and CDR2 YENEEA. CDR3 length: 15 amino acids. Trimming took 5 bases from V and 0 from J; bases not matched to a gene: 6. The CDR3 loop reads CASSPGQYNQETQYF. Here the CDR3 DNA reads TGTGCCAGCAGCCCGGGACAGTATAACCAAGAGACCCAGTACTTC. Combining the CDR3 with reference TRBV11-3 and TRBJ2-5 gives the whole variable domain EAGVVQSPRYKIIEKKQPVAFWCNPISGHNTLYWYLQNLGQGPELLIRYENEEAVDDSQLPKDRFSAERLKGVDSTLKIQPAELGDSAVYLCASSPGQYNQETQYFGPGTRLLVL.

The CDR3 bases are TGTGCCAGCAGTGGGCAGGGAACTGAAGCTTTCTTT. It codes for CASSGQGTEAFF. The V gene is TRBV2, the J gene TRBJ1-1; D possibly corresponds to TRBD1 (5 bases). V lost 4 bases to trimming and J lost 5 bases, with 8 bases between them. Germline V gene data show CDR1 as SNHLY and CDR2 as FYNNEI. The CDR3 runs 12 residues.

The chain combines TRBV5-4 with TRBJ2-2, with D possibly matching TRBD1 (5 bases). V lost 3 bases to trimming and J lost 1 base, with 10 bases between them. Germline CDR1 SGHNT, CDR2 YYREEE (reference sequence). The CDR3 has 15 amino acids. The CDR3 region is CASSSRGQNTGELFF. The CDR3 bases are TGTGCCAGCAGCTCCAGAGGACAGAACACCGGGGAGCTGTTTTTT.

The chain couples TRBV12-3 or TRBV12-4 to TRBJ2-4, with 10 positions matching TRBD1. The CDR3 consists of 11 residues. Trimming at V came to 6 bases and at J to 13 bases, leaving 3 bases not matched to a gene. The CDR3, as DNA: TGTGCCAGCAGACTGGGACAGGGGCAGTACTTC. Its protein is CASRLGQGQYF.

The chain carries TRBV9 and TRBJ1-1; 12 bases map to TRBD1. The J segment lost 3 bases and the V segment lost 2 bases, leaving 5 bases of the junction unmatched. This CDR3 is built from 16 residues. Germline V gene sequence: CDR1 SGDLS, CDR2 YYNGEE. The CDR3 reads CASSVGQGATDTEAFF. CDR3 nucleotides: TGTGCCAGCAGCGTGGGACAGGGGGCGACGGACACTGAAGCTTTCTTT.

This chain uses TRBV3-1 (or the pseudogene TRBV3-2) with TRBJ1-2; possibly TRBD1 for D (5 bases). Between the trimmed V and J ends, which lost 1 base and 2 bases, there was a span of 11 bases. The CDR3 extends over 15 amino acids. The V gene's germline CDR1 is LGHDT and CDR2 YNNKEL (reference sequence). The chain's CDR3 is CASSQGQKGNYGYTF. The CDR3, as DNA: TGTGCCAGCAGCCAAGGACAGAAGGGGAACTATGGCTACACCTTC.

The rearrangement uses TRBV28 and TRBJ1-2; 7 bases are a match to TRBD1. The CDR3 is made up of 17 amino acids. Losses at the gene ends were 6 bases for V and 0 bases for J; bases not matched to a gene: 13. Germline V lookup: CDR1 MDHEN, CDR2 SYDVKM. CDR3 amino acids: CASRMRGGAPANYGYTF. The CDR3 coding sequence is TGTGCCAGCAGGATGCGAGGGGGCGCCCCTGCTAACTATGGCTACACCTTC.

This clone was picked up a small number of times. The V call is TRBV3-1 (or the pseudogene TRBV3-2), the J call TRBJ2-7, with D unclear. The CDR3 covers 13 residues. Germline V gene sequence: CDR1 LGHDT, CDR2 YNNKEL (reference sequence). CDR3 bases: TGTGCCAGCAGCAAAGAATCAGGCTACGAGCAGTACGTC. Protein sequence: CASSKESGYEQYV.

The V and J genes are TRBV19 and TRBJ2-1; possible D gene TRBD2, 6 bases. CDR3 size: 14 residues. In germline, CDR1 is LNHDA, CDR2 SQIVND (reference sequence). V lost 9 bases, J lost 0 bases, and 12 bases lay in between. CDR3 residues: CASGLTSSYNEQFF. The CDR3 DNA is TGTGCCAGCGGACTAACTAGCTCCTACAATGAGCAGTTCTTC.

J is TRBJ1-2 and V is TRBV2, with 7 positions matching TRBD1. The CDR3 consists of 16 residues. The V gene's germline CDR1 is SNHLY and CDR2 FYNNEI. J lost 4 bases, V lost 1 base, and 9 bases had no gene match. CDR3 nucleotide sequence: TGTGCCAGCAGTGAAGTTAAGGGACAGCGTCCCTATGGCTACACCTTC. Amino acids: CASSEVKGQRPYGYTF.

Regarding this clone: Other nucleotide sequences from this sample produce the same CDR3. The chain has TRBV5-1 and TRBJ2-2; possibly TRBD2 for D (5 bases). Germline V gene data show CDR1 as SGHRS and CDR2 as YFSETQ. The CDR3 is 13 residues long. V lost 4 bases and J lost 1, with 5 bases in between. CDR3 DNA sequence: TGCGCCAGCAGCGAGGGGAACACCGGGGAGCTGTTTTTT. Residues: CASSEGNTGELFF.

The V gene is TRBV19, the J gene TRBJ1-5, with D tentatively TRBD1 (6 bases). Germline values: CDR1 LNHDA, CDR2 SQIVND (reference sequence). The CDR3 consists of 16 residues. V shed 7 bases and J shed 4 bases, with 20 bases lying between them. CDR3 in amino acids: CASTLLALDRNQPQHF. The CDR3 bases are TGTGCCAGTACTCTCTTGGCCTTGGACAGAAATCAGCCCCAGCATTTT.

This chain uses TRBV27 with TRBJ2-1; 9 nucleotides align to TRBD2. This CDR3 is built from 16 residues. In germline, CDR1 is MNHEY, CDR2 SMNVEV (reference sequence). V dropped 4 bases and J dropped 1; count of bases not matched to a gene: 5. The CDR3 region has the DNA TGTGCCAGCAGTTCTCTCAGCGGGGGGTCCTACAATGAGCAGTTCTTC. Encoded protein: CASSSLSGGSYNEQFF.

This chain links TRBV24-1 with TRBJ1-4, with D unresolved. V was trimmed by 6 bases and J by 4 bases, leaving 8 bases between them. The CDR3 runs 13 residues. CDR1 KGHDR and CDR2 SFDVKD come from the germline V gene. The CDR3 DNA reads as TGTGCCACCAGTAACAGTTATAATGAAAAACTGTTTTTT. Its translation: CATSNSYNEKLFF.

The genes are TRBV5-4 and TRBJ2-5; no reliable D call. In germline, CDR1 is SGHNT, CDR2 YYREEE (reference sequence). Between the trimmed V and J ends, which lost 2 bases and 1 base, there was a span of 6 bases. This CDR3 comprises 13 residues. CDR3 nucleotides: TGTGCCAGCAGCTTCTACGGCCAAGAGACCCAGTACTTC. Amino acids: CASSFYGQETQYF.

The chain recombines TRBV28 with TRBJ1-1; D uncertain. The CDR3 has 12 amino acids. The V end was cut by 2 bases, the J end by 7 bases, with 8 bases between. The germline CDR1 and CDR2 sequences are MDHEN and SYDVKM. The CDR3 DNA is TGTGCCAGCAGTTTAGAGGCCTTTGAAGCTTTCTTT. It translates to CASSLEAFEAFF.

This chain uses TRBV7-2 with TRBJ2-5; 11 bases agree with TRBD1. The CDR3 is 15 residues long. V dropped 5 bases and J dropped 0; count of bases not matched to a gene: 2. Per the germline V gene, CDR1 is SGHTA and CDR2 is FQGNSA. CDR3 nucleotide sequence: TGTGCCAGCAGCGGACAGGGGGCTCACCAAGAGACCCAGTACTTC. Encoded protein: CASSGQGAHQETQYF.

This clone was recorded a few times. CDR3 sequence (DNA): TGTGCCAGCAGCTTACTCATTACTAGCTGGCAGTACGTC. Residues: CASSLLITSWQYV. The chain has TRBV7-8 and TRBJ2-7; possible D gene TRBD2, 6 bases. The V gene lost 2 bases and the J gene lost 9 bases, with 14 bases spanning the gap. Germline loops: CDR1 SGHVS, CDR2 FQNEAQ. CDR3 length: 13 amino acids.

This clone was detected only once. The V and J genes are TRBV3-1 (or the pseudogene TRBV3-2) and TRBJ2-2; 11 nucleotides align to TRBD2. The germline gives CDR1 LGHDT, CDR2 YNNKEL (reference sequence). V gave up 2 bases and J gave up 7 bases; unmatched junction bases: 6. The CDR3 is 16 residues long. In nucleotides, the CDR3 is TGTGCCAGCAGCCAAATACTAGCGGGGGACGGCGGGGAGCTGTTTTTT. Its protein is CASSQILAGDGGELFF.

This chain joins TRBV19 and TRBJ2-3; 8 positions agree with TRBD1. This CDR3 has 16 residues. Per germline, CDR1 LNHDA and CDR2 SQIVND (reference sequence). Trimming at V came to 3 bases and at J to 2 bases, leaving 7 bases not matched to a gene. The DNA for the CDR3 is TGTGCCAGTAGTATGCCGCCGACAGGGGCCACAGATACGCAGTATTTT. Protein: CASSMPPTGATDTQYF.

The chain carries TRBV27 and TRBJ2-1; D is perhaps TRBD2 (6 bases). Trimming left V 2 bases short and J 0 bases short, with 8 bases between. The germline CDR1 and CDR2 sequences are MNHEY and SMNVEV (reference sequence). CDR3 length equals 15 residues. The CDR3 coding sequence is TGTGCCAGCAGTTTAGGGGGGAGCTCCTACAATGAGCAGTTCTTC. Its protein product is CASSLGGSSYNEQFF.

This clone was seen a few times. The V and J genes are TRBV6-6 and TRBJ1-2; D gene unclear. Germline V gives CDR1 MNHNY, CDR2 SVGAGI (reference sequence). The CDR3 length is 15 residues. V was pared by 7 bases and J by 1 base, with 16 bases between. The CDR3: CASNNEAELNYGYTF. In DNA form, the CDR3 reads TGTGCCAGCAACAATGAGGCGGAACTTAACTATGGCTACACCTTC.

At least ten counts were recorded for this clone. This chain joins TRBV10-3 and TRBJ2-7; perhaps TRBD1 as D (6 bases). CDR1 and CDR2 (germline): ENHRY, SYGVKD. Trimming removed 5 bases at V and 3 bases at J, with 8 bases between. The CDR3 has 12 amino acids. CDR3 sequence (DNA): TGTGCCATCAGTAGGACAGACTACGAGCAGTACGTC. This gives the protein CAISRTDYEQYV.

The V call is TRBV4-2, the J call TRBJ2-2, with D tentatively TRBD1 (6 bases). Trimming pared 4 bases from V and 10 bases from J, leaving 19 bases between. The germline CDR1 and CDR2 sequences are LGHNA and YNFKEQ. The CDR3 length is 15 residues. The CDR3 DNA reads TGTGCCAGCAGCCCCCCATTTCGACAGGAGCCGGAGCTGTTTTTT. Protein sequence: CASSPPFRQEPELFF.

The chain recombines TRBV5-5 with TRBJ2-5, with D perhaps TRBD2 (6 bases). There are 18 residues in the CDR3. With 4 bases removed from V and 2 bases from J, the gap between germline ends came to 24 bases. CDR1 is SGHKS and CDR2 is YYEKEE in the germline V gene (reference sequence). DNA of the CDR3: TGTGCCAGCAGCCTAATTCGCCGGGACTCATACTATCAAGAGACCCAGTACTTC. It encodes CASSLIRRDSYYQETQYF.